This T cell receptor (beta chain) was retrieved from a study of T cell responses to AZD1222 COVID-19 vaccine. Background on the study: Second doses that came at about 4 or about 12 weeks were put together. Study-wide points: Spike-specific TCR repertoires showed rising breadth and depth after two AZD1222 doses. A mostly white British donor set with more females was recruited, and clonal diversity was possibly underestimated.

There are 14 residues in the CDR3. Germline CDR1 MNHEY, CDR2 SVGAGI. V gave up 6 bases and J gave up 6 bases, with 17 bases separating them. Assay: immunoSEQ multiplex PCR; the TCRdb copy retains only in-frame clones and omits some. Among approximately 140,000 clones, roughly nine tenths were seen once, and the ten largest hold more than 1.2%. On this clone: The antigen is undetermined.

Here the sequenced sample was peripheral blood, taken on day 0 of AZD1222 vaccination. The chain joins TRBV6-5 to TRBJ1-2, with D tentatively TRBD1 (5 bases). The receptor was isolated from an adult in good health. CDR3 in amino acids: CASSPSGVSDGYTF. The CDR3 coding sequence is TGTGCCAGCAGCCCATCGGGGGTTAGTGATGGCTACACCTTC.